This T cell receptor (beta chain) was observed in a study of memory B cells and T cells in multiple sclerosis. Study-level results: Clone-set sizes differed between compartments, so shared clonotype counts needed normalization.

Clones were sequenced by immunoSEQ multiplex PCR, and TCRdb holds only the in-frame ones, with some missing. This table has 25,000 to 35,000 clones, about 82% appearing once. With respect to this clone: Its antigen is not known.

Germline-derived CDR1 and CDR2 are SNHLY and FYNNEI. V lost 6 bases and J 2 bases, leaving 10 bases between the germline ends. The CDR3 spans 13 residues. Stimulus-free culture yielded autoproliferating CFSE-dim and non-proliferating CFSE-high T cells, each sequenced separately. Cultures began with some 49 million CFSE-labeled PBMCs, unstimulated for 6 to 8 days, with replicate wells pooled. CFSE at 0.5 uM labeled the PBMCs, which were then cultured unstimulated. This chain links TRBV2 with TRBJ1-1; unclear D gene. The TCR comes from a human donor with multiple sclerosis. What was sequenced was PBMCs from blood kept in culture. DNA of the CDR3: TGTGCCAGCAGCGTTGCAGGTAACACTGAAGCTTTCTTT. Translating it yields CASSVAGNTEAFF.